This T cell receptor beta chain was recovered during a study of T cells in Graves' hyperthyroidism and ophthalmopathy. General observations from the study: Stable hyperthyroidism was told apart from ophthalmopathy by a model built on 13 V-J features.

The CDR3 length is 11 residues. Between the trimmed V and J ends, which lost 7 bases and 3 bases, there was a span of 6 bases. Germline CDR1 is KGHDR and CDR2 is SFDVKD. Based on clinical symptoms, serum thyroxine and TRAb, thyroid ultrasound and orbital computed tomography, diagnoses were reached. The CDR3 regions of TCR beta were amplified from RNA transcripts. When the TCR CDR3 underwent first-round RT-PCR, the HTBI primer set was used. One entry per CDR3 protein results from TCRdb running MiXCR on the multiplex PCR reads. The sample has about 700,000 distinct CDR3 sequences; about 15% are singletons. A word on this clonotype: Antigen: not known.

Sequenced input: blood. The gene calls are TRBV24-1 and TRBJ2-7; D unresolved. The TCR comes from a young woman with Graves' hyperthyroidism. The CDR3 is CATSSSYEQYF. The CDR3 nucleotides are TGTGCCACCAGCTCTAGCTACGAGCAGTACTTC.